This entry describes one T cell receptor (beta chain). These data belong to a study of control samples from healthy donors and cancer patients. The V gene lost 4 bases and the J gene lost 0 bases, with 6 bases spanning the gap. The CDR3 has 13 amino acids. CDR1 SGHRS and CDR2 YFSETQ come from the germline V gene. Produced via immunoSEQ multiplex PCR; TCRdb's table is partial and in-frame only. The sample consists of some 150,000 clones, around 92% of them appearing once. V is TRBV5-1 and J is TRBJ2-3; D may correspond to TRBD1 or TRBD2 (5 bases each). This sequence was found in a man between 25 and 39 years old in good health. The sample was blood. The CDR3 DNA reads TGCGCCAGCAGCCGGGACAGCACAGATACGCAGTATTTT. As protein: CASSRDSTDTQYF.